Listed below are T cell receptor beta chains from one sample, sequenced in a study of blood T cell repertoires in COVID-19. Sequencing was performed with immunoSEQ multiplex PCR; in TCRdb, only in-frame clones are kept and a portion is missing. Here the sample spans 95,000 to 150,000 clones, roughly 85% being singletons. Sequenced sample: peripheral blood. All receptors derive from a human donor in a cohort sampled during active COVID-19. Both conserved end residues are part of each CDR3. A D gene is named only where the DNA matches it firmly. Expanded clones get a size class; other rows say once, few or many, or leave the size out.

j_call d_call v_call clone_size cdr3_aa cdr3_nt
TRBJ1-5 TRBD1 TRBV6-6 . CASSDRGGDQPQHF TGTGCCAGCAGCGACAGGGGTGGGGATCAGCCCCAGCATTTT
TRBJ2-7 . TRBV19 few CASSAGRSYEQYF TGTGCCAGTAGTGCGGGACGGAGCTACGAGCAGTACTTC
TRBJ1-2 . TRBV7-2 . CASSPNGANYGYTF TGTGCCAGCAGCCCTAATGGGGCCAACTATGGCTACACCTTC
TRBJ2-7 . TRBV19 . CASSIGALGPYEQYF TGTGCCAGTAGTATAGGGGCCCTTGGGCCCTACGAGCAGTACTTC
TRBJ1-4 . TRBV6-2/TRBV6-3 . CASTPRKSGNSEKLFF TGTGCCAGCACCCCGCGTAAATCAGGAAACAGTGAAAAACTGTTTTTT
TRBJ1-5 . TRBV19 few CASSIPAGNQPQHF TGTGCCAGTAGTATCCCGGCGGGGAATCAGCCCCAGCATTTT
TRBJ2-2 . TRBV10-3 . CAISELGADTGELFF TGTGCCATCAGTGAGCTGGGGGCTGACACCGGGGAGCTGTTTTTT
TRBJ2-1 TRBD1 TRBV27 . CASSLTGDNEQFF TGTGCCAGCAGTTTGACAGGGGACAATGAGCAGTTCTTC
TRBJ1-5 . TRBV6-6 . CASRPKAGSNQPQHF TGTGCCAGCAGGCCTAAGGCGGGGAGCAATCAGCCCCAGCATTTT
TRBJ1-2 TRBD1 TRBV14 . CASSQDRTGFSGYTF TGTGCCAGCAGCCAAGACCGGACAGGGTTTTCTGGCTACACCTTC
TRBJ2-7 TRBD1 TRBV7-9 . CASSALHRGLVYEQYF TGTGCCAGCAGCGCATTACACAGGGGGCTTGTGTACGAGCAGTACTTC
TRBJ1-2 TRBD1 TRBV6-6 . CASTPDRAGYTF TGTGCCAGCACCCCGGACAGGGCTGGCTACACCTTC
TRBJ2-7 . TRBV29-1 . CSVDSGYDEQYF TGCAGCGTGGACAGTGGTTACGACGAGCAGTACTTC
TRBJ1-6 TRBD1 TRBV7-9 . CASSRGTDWNSPLHF TGTGCCAGCAGCCGGGGGACAGACTGGAATTCACCCCTCCACTTT
TRBJ2-2 . TRBV12-5 . CASGLVHGVTGELFF TGTGCTAGTGGTTTGGTACATGGAGTAACCGGGGAGCTGTTTTTT
TRBJ1-1 . TRBV19 . CASRDSAFLDSRGTEAFF TGTGCCAGTAGAGATTCGGCCTTCCTGGACAGCCGAGGGACTGAAGCTTTCTTT
TRBJ1-2 . TRBV29-1 . CSVDHRPTTPYGYTF TGCAGCGTTGACCACAGGCCCACGACACCCTATGGCTACACCTTC
TRBJ2-5 . TRBV7-2 . CASSLASETQYF TGTGCCAGCAGCTTAGCTAGCGAGACCCAGTACTTC
TRBJ2-1 . TRBV24-1 . CATSDLRGARGTGQFF TGTGCCACCAGTGATTTGCGGGGGGCGCGTGGGACAGGGCAGTTCTTC
TRBJ2-5 TRBD2 TRBV27 . CASSLGGGPLETQYF TGTGCCAGCAGTTTAGGGGGAGGGCCCCTTGAGACCCAGTACTTC
TRBJ2-2 . TRBV7-8 once CASSLVRSNTGELFF TGTGCCAGCAGCTTAGTCAGATCGAACACCGGGGAGCTGTTTTTT
TRBJ2-1 TRBD2 TRBV9 . CASSVGPFLAGESYNEQFF TGTGCCAGCAGCGTCGGCCCTTTTCTAGCGGGAGAGTCCTACAATGAGCAGTTCTTC
TRBJ1-3 . TRBV7-8 . CASSLLGRAEGNTIYF TGTGCCAGCAGCTTATTGGGGAGAGCGGAGGGAAACACCATATATTTT